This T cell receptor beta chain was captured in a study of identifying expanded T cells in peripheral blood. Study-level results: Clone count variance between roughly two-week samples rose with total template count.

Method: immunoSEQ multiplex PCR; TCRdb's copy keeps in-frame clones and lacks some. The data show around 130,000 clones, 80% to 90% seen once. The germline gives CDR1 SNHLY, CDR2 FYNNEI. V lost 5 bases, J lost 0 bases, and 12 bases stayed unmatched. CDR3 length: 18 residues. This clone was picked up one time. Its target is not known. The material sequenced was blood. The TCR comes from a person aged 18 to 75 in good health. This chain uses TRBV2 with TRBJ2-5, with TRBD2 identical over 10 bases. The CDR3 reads CASSSPKAGGIDQETQYF. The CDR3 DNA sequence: TGTGCCAGCAGTTCCCCGAAAGCGGGAGGGATCGACCAAGAGACCCAGTACTTC.